A selection of T cell receptor beta chains follows, all from one sample in a study of T cells after yellow fever vaccination. MiXCR, applied by TCRdb to the 5' RACE reads, yields one record per CDR3 protein. The profile shows around 120,000 distinct CDR3 sequences, 7.2% of them singletons. The sequenced sample was CD4+ T cells sorted from PBMCs, obtained roughly 46 days after the first yellow fever vaccination. These receptor sequences come from a man in his late teens or twenties who received the YFV17D yellow fever vaccine. CDR3s include the opening cysteine and the closing phenylalanine or tryptophan. The order of the fields is J gene, V gene, D gene, clone size, CDR3 DNA, CDR3 protein. The D gene is left open where the match is weak. Where a row states a size, it is once, few, many or the class of an expanded clone; other rows omit it.

>TRBJ2-1|TRBV7-2|NA|many
TGTGCCAGCAGTCCCCGGCCGATAGGGCTGCATGAGCAGTTCTTC
CASSPRPIGLHEQFF
>TRBJ1-1|TRBV4-3|TRBD1|many
TGCGCCAGCAGCCAAGCCCTTGACAGGGTCTCTGAAGCTTTCTTT
CASSQALDRVSEAFF
>TRBJ2-5|TRBV5-4|NA|many
TGTGCCAGCAGCCCCCCTGGACCGGCCCAAGAGACCCAGTACTTC
CASSPPGPAQETQYF
>TRBJ2-5|TRBV7-2|TRBD2|many
TGTGCCAGCAGCTTATCCCTAGCGGGGAGTCAAGAGACCCAGTACTTC
CASSLSLAGSQETQYF
>TRBJ2-1|TRBV2|NA|many
TGTGCCAGCGCCCGGGACTCCTACAATGAGCAGTTCTTC
CASARDSYNEQFF
>TRBJ2-5|TRBV7-2|TRBD1|many
TGTGCCAGCAGCGTCGACAGGGGGGTCCAAGAGACCCAGTACTTC
CASSVDRGVQETQYF
>TRBJ1-5|TRBV10-3|TRBD1|many
TGTGCCATCAGTGAGAGTAGCCAGGGGGGAAATCAGCCCCAGCATTTT
CAISESSQGGNQPQHF
>TRBJ2-5|TRBV5-1|NA|many
TGCGCCAGCAACCAGGGCCAAGAGACCCAGTACTTC
CASNQGQETQYF
>TRBJ2-6|TRBV4-2|TRBD1|many
TGTGCCAGCAGCCAGGAGACAGGGCAGGCTTTATCTGGGGCCAACGTCCTGACTTTC
CASSQETGQALSGANVLTF
>TRBJ1-6|TRBV15|TRBD1|many
TGTGCCACCAGCAGAGGACAGGGGGGTCCTTCACCCCTCCACTTT
CATSRGQGGPSPLHF
>TRBJ2-1|TRBV9|TRBD2|NA
TGTGCCAGCACAAGACTAGCGGGGGACAATGAGCAGTTCTTC
CASTRLAGDNEQFF
>TRBJ2-3|TRBV7-9|TRBD2|many
TGTGCCAGCAGCTTAGGGGACGGGACTACCACAGATACGCAGTATTTT
CASSLGDGTTTDTQYF
>TRBJ1-2|TRBV12-3/TRBV12-4|NA|many
TGTGCCAGCAGTTTAGGCCCCAGTGGCTACACCTTC
CASSLGPSGYTF
>TRBJ1-1|TRBV15|TRBD1|many
TGTGCCACCAGCCTCCAGGGGGCCACTGAAGCTTTCTTT
CATSLQGATEAFF
>TRBJ2-5|TRBV23-1|NA|NA
TGCGCCAGCAGTCAAGGGGGGGCAATGGAGACCCAGTACTTC
CASSQGGAMETQYF
>TRBJ2-3|TRBV20-1|TRBD2|many
TGCAGTGCTAGCCCTAGCGGGGAGACAGATACGCAGTATTTT
CSASPSGETDTQYF
>TRBJ2-5|TRBV29-1|TRBD2|many
TGCAGCGTTTCGGGACTAGCGGAGACCCAGTACTTC
CSVSGLAETQYF
>TRBJ2-5|TRBV4-1|TRBD2|many
TGCGCCAGCAGCCAAGACCGACTAGCGGGCCCCATGAGTAGGACCCAGTACTTC
CASSQDRLAGPMSRTQYF
>TRBJ2-7|TRBV12-3/TRBV12-4|TRBD2|many
TGTGCCAGCAGCCTGGGAGGGACTTCATCCTCCTACGAGCAGTACTTC
CASSLGGTSSSYEQYF
>TRBJ2-2|TRBV6-1|TRBD1|many
TGTGCCAGCAGACGGACAGGGGGCAGGTGGCGTGGCACCGGGGAGCTGTTTTTT
CASRRTGGRWRGTGELFF
>TRBJ2-2|TRBV4-2|NA|NA
TGTGCCAGCAGCCAAGAGAGGGGGGGGGCGAGCCCGGGGGAGCTGTTTTTT
CASSQERGGASPGELFF
>TRBJ2-3|TRBV9|NA|few
TGTGCCAGCAGCGTAAATAGCTGGACAGATACGCAGTATTTT
CASSVNSWTDTQYF
>TRBJ2-3|TRBV29-1|TRBD2|many
TGCAGCGTTACGCGAATACGCGGGGGGGCAGATACGCAGTATTTT
CSVTRIRGGADTQYF
>TRBJ2-1|TRBV4-3|TRBD2|many
TGCGCCAGCAGCCAAATAGCGGGCGCTCCTCGGGAGCAGTTCTTC
CASSQIAGAPREQFF
>TRBJ1-6|TRBV6-5|NA|few
TGTGCCAGCAGATGGACTGGATTGGGGTCACCCCTCCACTTT
CASRWTGLGSPLHF
>TRBJ1-1|TRBV5-1|TRBD1|many
TGCGCCAGCAGCCGCGATGGACAGGGGGCTACTGAAGCTTTCTTT
CASSRDGQGATEAFF
>TRBJ2-5|TRBV15|NA|many
TGTGCCACCAGCAGAGACCTCCTGTACCAAGAGACCCAGTACTTC
CATSRDLLYQETQYF
>TRBJ2-1|TRBV4-3|TRBD2|many
TGCGCCAGCAGCCAAATGCCAGGGACTAGCGGGGGGGCTTGGCAGTTCTTC
CASSQMPGTSGGAWQFF
>TRBJ1-3|TRBV28|NA|many
TGTGCCAGCAGTTCTGGAAACACCATATATTTT
CASSSGNTIYF
>TRBJ1-5|TRBV29-1|NA|few
TGCAGCGCGGGGGAGCCGGGGAGCAATCAGCCCCAGCATTTT
CSAGEPGSNQPQHF
>TRBJ2-2|TRBV4-3|TRBD1|many
TGCGCCAGCAGCCGGGACAGGGGGACCTACACCGGGGAGCTGTTTTTT
CASSRDRGTYTGELFF
>TRBJ1-3|TRBV18|TRBD1|many
TGTGCCAGCTCACGGGACAGGGAAAACACCATATATTTT
CASSRDRENTIYF
>TRBJ2-2|TRBV18|NA|many
TGTGCCAGCTCACTTCGGACAATCGACACCGGGGAGCTGTTTTTT
CASSLRTIDTGELFF
>TRBJ2-3|TRBV5-1|TRBD1|many
TGCGCCAGCAGCTTGGACCCTCAGGGGGTCACGCAGTATTTT
CASSLDPQGVTQYF
>TRBJ1-2|TRBV7-2|NA|many
TGTGCCAGCAGCCGGCTCCCGTCCAACTATGGCTACACCTTC
CASSRLPSNYGYTF
>TRBJ2-3|TRBV4-3|TRBD2|many
TGCGCCAGCAGCCAAAGACTAGCGGGGCCCACAGATACGCAGTATTTT
CASSQRLAGPTDTQYF
>TRBJ1-2|TRBV20-1|NA|many
TGCAGTGCTAGGCCCAGGGACTATGGCTACACCTTC
CSARPRDYGYTF
>TRBJ2-3|TRBV12-3/TRBV12-4|NA|many
TGTGCCAGCAGTTTATGGGGAGCAGATACGCAGTATTTT
CASSLWGADTQYF
>TRBJ1-5|TRBV12-3/TRBV12-4|NA|many
TGTGCCAGCTCCATTAGCGGGCAGCTCAATCAGCCCCAGCATTTT
CASSISGQLNQPQHF
>TRBJ2-6|TRBV4-2|TRBD2|many
TGTGCCAGCAGCCAAGAGTTACTAGCGGGGGGTCCCGGGGCCAACGTCCTGACTTTC
CASSQELLAGGPGANVLTF
>TRBJ1-2|TRBV6-5|NA|NA
TGTGCCAGCAGTTACGGGCGAGGTGGCTACACCTTC
CASSYGRGGYTF
>TRBJ2-1|TRBV18|TRBD1|many
TGTGCCAGCTCACTTTTGGACAGGGGGCTTTTGTACAATGAGCAGTTCTTC
CASSLLDRGLLYNEQFF
>TRBJ1-4|TRBV15|TRBD1|NA
TGTGCCACCAGCAGAGATGTAGGACAGGGCTATAATGAAAAACTGTTTTTT
CATSRDVGQGYNEKLFF
>TRBJ2-5|TRBV3-1|TRBD1|many
TGTGCCAGCAGCCAACTGACAGGGAAAGAGACCCAGTACTTC
CASSQLTGKETQYF
>TRBJ1-1|TRBV5-1|NA|many
TGCGCCAGCAGCTTGTGGCCTTCGACAGGCAGGTGGTCGGACACTGAAGCTTTCTTT
CASSLWPSTGRWSDTEAFF
>TRBJ1-2|TRBV15|NA|many
TGTGCCACCAGCAGAGATGATCGGGGCTACACCTTC
CATSRDDRGYTF
>TRBJ1-1|TRBV5-1|NA|many
TGCGCCAGCAGCTTAGAGGGTAACACTGAAGCTTTCTTT
CASSLEGNTEAFF
>TRBJ1-4|TRBV4-3|TRBD1|many
TGCGCCAGCAGCCAACCCGGGACAGGGGAGAACGAAAAACTGTTTTTT
CASSQPGTGENEKLFF
>TRBJ1-3|TRBV20-1|NA|few
TGCAGTGCTAGAGGGACAGCCTCTGGAAACACCATATATTTT
CSARGTASGNTIYF
>TRBJ1-1|TRBV20-1|TRBD1|many
TGCAGTGCCCCGAAGGGACAGGTGAACACTGAAGCTTTCTTT
CSAPKGQVNTEAFF